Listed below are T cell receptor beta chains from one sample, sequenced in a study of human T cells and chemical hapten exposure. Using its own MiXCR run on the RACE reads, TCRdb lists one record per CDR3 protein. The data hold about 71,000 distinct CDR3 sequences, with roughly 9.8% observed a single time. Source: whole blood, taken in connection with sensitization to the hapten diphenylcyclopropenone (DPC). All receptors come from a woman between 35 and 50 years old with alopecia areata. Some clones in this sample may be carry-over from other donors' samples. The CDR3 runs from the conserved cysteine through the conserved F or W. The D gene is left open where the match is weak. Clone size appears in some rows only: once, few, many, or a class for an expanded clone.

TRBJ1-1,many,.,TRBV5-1,CASSPGFDSVIEAFF,TGCGCCAGCAGCCCCGGATTTGACAGCGTCATTGAAGCTTTCTTT
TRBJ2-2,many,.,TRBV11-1,CASSLMLRDTGELFF,TGTGCCAGCAGCTTAATGCTACGTGACACCGGGGAGCTGTTTTTT
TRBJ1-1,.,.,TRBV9,CASSVDGRPTSEAFF,TGTGCCAGCAGCGTAGATGGCAGACCAACGTCTGAAGCTTTCTTT
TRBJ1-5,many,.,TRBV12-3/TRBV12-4,CASSFMEGQPQHF,TGTGCCAGCAGTTTCATGGAGGGACAGCCCCAGCATTTT
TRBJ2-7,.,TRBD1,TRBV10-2,CASSDFRGQGRDEQYF,TGCGCCAGCAGCGATTTCCGGGGACAGGGGAGGGACGAGCAGTACTTC
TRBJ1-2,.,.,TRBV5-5,CASSLDQGQDGYTF,TGTGCCAGCAGCTTGGATCAAGGGCAGGATGGCTACACCTTC
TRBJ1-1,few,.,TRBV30,CACSGGMNTEAFF,TGTGCCTGCTCGGGGGGCATGAACACTGAAGCTTTCTTT
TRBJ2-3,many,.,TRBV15,CATSSHLDTQYF,TGTGCCACCAGCAGCCACCTCGATACGCAGTATTTT
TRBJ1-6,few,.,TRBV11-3,CASMALAVRGSYNSPLHF,TGTGCCAGCATGGCTCTTGCGGTTCGGGGATCCTATAATTCACCCCTCCACTTT
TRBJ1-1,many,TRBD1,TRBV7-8,CASSSGQGTMNTEAFF,TGTGCCAGCAGCTCCGGACAGGGGACGATGAACACTGAAGCTTTCTTT
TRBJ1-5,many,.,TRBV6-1,CASSEVQPQHF,TGTGCCAGCAGTGAGGTTCAGCCCCAGCATTTT
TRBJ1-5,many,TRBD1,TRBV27,CASSRDRGPPGNQPQHF,TGTGCCAGCAGCCGGGACAGGGGGCCCCCAGGCAATCAGCCCCAGCATTTT
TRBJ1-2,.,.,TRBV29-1,CSVPGRPYGYTF,TGCAGCGTACCGGGTAGGCCCTATGGCTACACCTTC
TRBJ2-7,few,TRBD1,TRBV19,CASSISGGSSYEQYF,TGTGCCAGTAGCATCTCAGGGGGCAGCTCCTACGAGCAGTACTTC
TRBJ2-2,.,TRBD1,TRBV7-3,CASRQGAKTGELFF,TGTGCCAGCCGACAGGGGGCCAAAACCGGGGAGCTGTTTTTT
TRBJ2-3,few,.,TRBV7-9,CASSPPGLETDTQYF,TGTGCCAGCAGCCCGCCGGGACTTGAAACAGATACGCAGTATTTT
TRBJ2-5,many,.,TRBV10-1,CASSETGSEVETQYF,TGCGCCAGCAGTGAGACAGGGAGTGAAGTGGAGACCCAGTACTTC
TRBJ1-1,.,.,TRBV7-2,CASSRRQETTEAFF,TGTGCCAGCAGCCGACGACAGGAAACCACTGAAGCTTTCTTT
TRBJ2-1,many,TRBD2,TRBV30,CAWSPGGHEQFF,TGTGCCTGGAGTCCGGGGGGACATGAGCAGTTCTTC
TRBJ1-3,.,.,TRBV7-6,CASSSAGSSENTIYF,TGTGCCAGCAGCTCCGCAGGGAGCTCTGAAAACACCATATATTTT
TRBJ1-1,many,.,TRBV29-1,CSVDQGNTEAFF,TGCAGCGTTGACCAGGGAAACACTGAAGCTTTCTTT
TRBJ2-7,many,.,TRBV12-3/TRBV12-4,CASSLTVLFYEQYF,TGTGCCAGCAGTCTAACAGTTCTTTTTTACGAGCAGTACTTC
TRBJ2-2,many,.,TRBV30,CAWAPNTGELFF,TGTGCCTGGGCGCCCAACACCGGGGAGCTGTTTTTT
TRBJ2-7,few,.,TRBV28,CASSWDNSYEQYF,TGTGCCAGCAGCTGGGACAACTCCTACGAGCAGTACTTC
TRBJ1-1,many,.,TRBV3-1,CASSHLPGGSGTEAFF,TGTGCCAGCAGCCACCTACCTGGGGGTTCGGGCACTGAAGCTTTCTTT
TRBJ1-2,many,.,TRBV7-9,CASSISGTSYGYTF,TGTGCCAGCAGCATTTCCGGGACGTCCTATGGCTACACCTTC